A selection of T cell receptor beta chains follows, all from one sample in a study of blood T cells in healthy people across ages. Each CDR3 protein gets one entry after TCRdb re-called the 5' RACE reads with MiXCR. This sample yields around 790,000 distinct CDR3 sequences, of which approximately 44% are seen a single time; roughly 19% belongs to the top ten. The specimen sequenced was blood. These receptors were taken from a man aged 55 to 69 in good health. Both conserved end residues are part of each CDR3. The D gene is left open where the match is weak. Clone size is given for some rows only: seen once, a few or many times, or a class if the clone is expanded.

TRBJ2-7 | TRBV12-5 | . | . | TGTGCTAGTGGTTTGGGGGGGGTCGGCAATGAGCAGTACTTC | CASGLGGVGNEQYF
TRBJ2-7 | TRBV7-9 | . | TRBD2 | TGTGCCAGCAGCTTAGCGGCGGTAGCGGGGGGGCTTAGCGAGCAGTACTTC | CASSLAAVAGGLSEQYF
TRBJ2-7 | TRBV3-1 | . | . | TGTGCCAGCAGCGGGGCAGTTCGAGAGCAGTACTTC | CASSGAVREQYF
TRBJ2-1 | TRBV20-1 | . | TRBD2 | TGCAGTGCTAGAGGGGGCCTAGCGGACCCCTCCTACAATGAGCAGTTCTTC | CSARGGLADPSYNEQFF
TRBJ2-5 | TRBV4-3 | few | . | TGCGCCAGCAGCCAAGGGGGAGGTCCGGGGGAGACCCAGTACTTC | CASSQGGGPGETQYF
TRBJ1-5 | TRBV24-1 | few | . | TGTGCCACCAGTGACTACCGGGGTTTCCATCAGCCCCAGCATTTT | CATSDYRGFHQPQHF
TRBJ2-4 | TRBV30 | . | . | TGTGCCTGGGTGCTAGCCAAAAACATTCAGTACTTC | CAWVLAKNIQYF
TRBJ2-1 | TRBV7-3 | . | . | TGTGCCAGCAGCCTAACAGCTTACGGGGATGAGCAGTTCTTC | CASSLTAYGDEQFF
TRBJ2-5 | TRBV12-3/TRBV12-4 | . | TRBD1 | TGTGCCAGCAGTATCGCGACAGGGAGAGAGACCCAGTACTTC | CASSIATGRETQYF
TRBJ2-7 | TRBV5-1 | many | . | TGCGCCAGCAGCTCACGGCCCCTATACGAGCAGTACTTC | CASSSRPLYEQYF
TRBJ2-3 | TRBV6-1 | few | TRBD1 | TGTGCCAGCCTCACGGGACAGCTCACAGATACGCAGTATTTT | CASLTGQLTDTQYF
TRBJ2-7 | TRBV5-1 | few | . | TGCGCCAGCAGCTTGGCCACAGCCTCCTACGAGCAGTACTTC | CASSLATASYEQYF
TRBJ2-5 | TRBV6-2/TRBV6-3 | . | . | TGTGCCAGCAGTTACGATGTCCTTAAGGCGGAGACCCAGTACTTC | CASSYDVLKAETQYF
TRBJ2-1 | TRBV3-1 | . | . | TGTGCCAGCAGCTTTGTCGTCCAGGGGGGAAATGAGCAGTTCTTC | CASSFVVQGGNEQFF
TRBJ2-7 | TRBV24-1 | . | . | TGTGCCACCAGTGATTCGGAGTTCGGCAGAGGGGCGTGTTGCTCCTACGAGCAGTACTTC | CATSDSEFGRGACCSYEQYF
TRBJ2-1 | TRBV9 | few | . | TGTGCCAGCAGCAAACGCGGGACTGGGGATGAGCAGTTCTTC | CASSKRGTGDEQFF
TRBJ2-1 | TRBV6-1 | . | . | TGTGCCAGCAGTGAAGGGACAGTGACTAATGAGCAGTTCTTC | CASSEGTVTNEQFF
TRBJ2-1 | TRBV29-1 | . | . | TGCAGCGTTGAAGCCAATGACTCAGAGGTGTTCTTC | CSVEANDSEVFF
TRBJ1-6 | TRBV20-1 | few | . | TGCAGTGCTAGTTCGGGGGTGAATTCACCCCTCCACTTT | CSASSGVNSPLHF
TRBJ2-1 | TRBV7-3 | . | TRBD2 | TGTGCCAGCAGCTTACCAAGGACTAGCGGTTTGAATGAGCAGTTCTTC | CASSLPRTSGLNEQFF
TRBJ2-2 | TRBV10-3 | . | . | TGTGCCATCAGTCTGGACAGAGGCACCGGGGAGCTGTTTTTT | CAISLDRGTGELFF
TRBJ2-5 | TRBV20-1 | few | . | TGCAGTGCTAATAAACAAGAGACCCAGTACTTC | CSANKQETQYF
TRBJ1-1 | TRBV6-5 | . | . | TGTGCCAGCAGTTACTCGGGGGGGGTTACTTTCTTT | CASSYSGGVTFF
TRBJ2-7 | TRBV6-1 | . | TRBD1 | TGTGCCAGCAGTGCAAGACTTGGGACAGGGCTCTCCTACGAGCAGTACTTC | CASSARLGTGLSYEQYF
TRBJ2-5 | TRBV6-5 | . | TRBD2 | TGTGCCAGCAGTTATGGTCGTGTGACTAGCTTCCAAGAGACCCAGTACTTC | CASSYGRVTSFQETQYF
TRBJ2-6 | TRBV2 | . | . | TGTGCCAGCATAGCTTCTGGGGCCAACGTCCTGACTTTC | CASIASGANVLTF
TRBJ2-2 | TRBV24-1 | . | . | TGTGCCACCAGTGACCCTAAACAGTACACCGGGGAGCTGTTTTTT | CATSDPKQYTGELFF
TRBJ1-2 | TRBV7-2 | . | . | TGTGCCAGCAGCCGGGACCTAGGGGTGGACTATGGCTACACCTTC | CASSRDLGVDYGYTF
TRBJ2-5 | TRBV7-8 | few | TRBD2 | TGTGCCAGCAGGATTGGGCGGGGGGGCCGTCGAGAGACCCAGTACTTC | CASRIGRGGRRETQYF
TRBJ2-3 | TRBV20-1 | . | TRBD2 | TGCAGTGCTAGGGAGCGGGGGGGGCGGGATACGCAGTATTTT | CSARERGGRDTQYF
TRBJ1-4 | TRBV12-3/TRBV12-4 | . | . | TGTGCCAGCAGTTTCTTAGAGACGGGGGGTGAAAAACTGTTTTTT | CASSFLETGGEKLFF
TRBJ2-7 | TRBV21-1 | . | . | . | CASSKVGGGTDNEQYF
TRBJ2-1 | TRBV7-3 | . | TRBD2 | TGTGCCAGCAGCCAAAGGGAGGGTAATGAGCAGTTCTTC | CASSQREGNEQFF
TRBJ2-4 | TRBV5-1 | . | TRBD1 | TGCGCCAGCAGACAGCCGGGACAGGGAGACATTCAGTACTTC | CASRQPGQGDIQYF
TRBJ1-1 | TRBV7-9 | . | . | TGTGCCAGTAGCCAAGAGACAGGATCTGAAGCTTTCTTT | CASSQETGSEAFF
TRBJ2-1 | TRBV29-1 | . | TRBD1 | TGCAGCGTTCAAGGGACAGTAACGTCCTACAATGAGCAGTTCTTC | CSVQGTVTSYNEQFF
TRBJ2-7 | TRBV7-2 | . | . | TGTGCCAGCAGCTTAAGCTGGGTAGGGGGTGATTCCTACGAGCAGTACTTC | CASSLSWVGGDSYEQYF
TRBJ2-1 | TRBV7-2 | . | . | TGTGCCAGCAGCCTCCTCGGGGAGGATTGGAATGAGCAGTTCTTC | CASSLLGEDWNEQFF
TRBJ2-3 | TRBV10-3 | many | TRBD2 | TGTGCCATCAGGGCAAGCGGGGGGGAAGACCTAAGAAACACAGATACGCAGTATTTT | CAIRASGGEDLRNTDTQYF
TRBJ2-7 | TRBV14 | . | . | TGTGCCAGCAGCCAGAGTCCCAGGAGCTCCTACGAGCAGTACTTC | CASSQSPRSSYEQYF
TRBJ2-7 | TRBV3-1 | . | . | TGTGCCAGCAGCCAAGATAACCCCGGAGGGACAGTAACCTACGAGCAGTACTTC | CASSQDNPGGTVTYEQYF
TRBJ1-4 | TRBV5-5 | . | . | TGTGCCAGCAGCTTTTCAGGGGTGTTTGGGGAAAAACTGTTTTTT | CASSFSGVFGEKLFF
TRBJ2-3 | TRBV10-2 | . | TRBD2 | TGCGCCAGCAGTGAGTCGGGTCTGCGGGGGGGCACAGATACGCAGTATTTT | CASSESGLRGGTDTQYF
TRBJ2-1 | TRBV3-1 | . | TRBD2 | TGTGCCAGCAGCCCGGGACTAGCGGGGACTGGGAATGAGCAGTTCTTC | CASSPGLAGTGNEQFF
TRBJ2-1 | TRBV15 | few | . | TGTGCCACCAGCAGCGATGGGGGACCTTACAATGAGCAGTTCTTC | CATSSDGGPYNEQFF
TRBJ1-4 | TRBV7-2 | few | . | TGTGCCAGCAGCTTACAGGGTTTCGCTAATGAAAAACTGTTTTTT | CASSLQGFANEKLFF
TRBJ2-7 | TRBV20-1 | . | . | TGCAGTGCCACTAGAGGTGACCAACTCTCCTACGAGCAGTACTTC | CSATRGDQLSYEQYF
TRBJ1-2 | TRBV7-2 | . | . | TGTGCCAGCAGCCCTGACAGAACTAACTATGGCTACACCTTC | CASSPDRTNYGYTF
TRBJ2-1 | TRBV7-2 | few | TRBD2 | TGTGCCAGCAGCTCCTCCTCCCGGACTAGCGGCAATGAGCAGTTCTTC | CASSSSSRTSGNEQFF
TRBJ2-7 | TRBV3-1 | few | TRBD1 | TGTGCCAGCAGCCAGCCCGGGACAGGGGACGACGAGCAGTACTTC | CASSQPGTGDDEQYF
TRBJ2-3 | TRBV11-2 | . | TRBD2 | TGTGCCAGCAGCTTAAGAGCGGGGTCCCACACAGATACGCAGTATTTT | CASSLRAGSHTDTQYF
TRBJ2-5 | TRBV3-1 | . | TRBD2 | TGTGCCAACAGCCAAGCTAGCGGAAGAGAGACCCAGTACTTC | CANSQASGRETQYF
TRBJ1-2 | TRBV6-1 | few | . | TGTGCCAGCAGTGAGACACTCTATGGCTACACCTTC | CASSETLYGYTF
TRBJ1-4 | TRBV10-3 | . | . | TGTGCCATCAGTGCAACTAATGAAAAACTGTTTTTT | CAISATNEKLFF
TRBJ1-5 | TRBV2 | . | . | TGTGCCAGCAGTGATGGGGTCCGCGGGGGGCCCCAGCATTTT | CASSDGVRGGPQHF